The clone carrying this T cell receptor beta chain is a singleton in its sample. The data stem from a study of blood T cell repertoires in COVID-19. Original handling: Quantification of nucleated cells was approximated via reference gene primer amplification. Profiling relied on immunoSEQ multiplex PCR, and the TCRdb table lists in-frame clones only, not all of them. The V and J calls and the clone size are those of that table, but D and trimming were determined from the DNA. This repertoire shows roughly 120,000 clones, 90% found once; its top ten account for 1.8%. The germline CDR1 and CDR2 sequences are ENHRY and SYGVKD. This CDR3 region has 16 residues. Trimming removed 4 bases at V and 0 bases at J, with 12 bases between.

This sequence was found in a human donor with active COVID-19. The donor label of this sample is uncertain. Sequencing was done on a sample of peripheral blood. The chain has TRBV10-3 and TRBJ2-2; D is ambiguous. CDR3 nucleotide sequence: TGTGCCATCAGTGTCCTCCGCGGCGCGAACACCGGGGAGCTGTTTTTT. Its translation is CAISVLRGANTGELFF.